Sequencing of this TCR beta chain was carried out in a study of regulatory T cells in long-lasting Graves disease. Overall study results and limits: Lower TCR diversity was seen in persistent Graves' patients than in newly diagnosed ones. Preferential use of TRBV28, TRBJ1-2 and TRBJ2-5 was seen in persistent disease.

This clonotype was recorded at least ten times. The antigen remains undetermined. TCR beta libraries were built with iRepertoire HTBI primers and Arm-PCR of CDR3 regions. TCRdb analysed the multiplex PCR reads with MiXCR anew, one entry per CDR3 protein. The sample consists of 370,000 or so distinct CDR3 sequences, around 15% of them appearing once. The CDR3 contains 18 residues. The germline V and J ends were trimmed by 7 bases and 1 base, with 23 bases remaining between them. Time point: newly diagnosed GD, antithyroid drugs for less than 3 months. The TCR library was made from RNA that had been extracted from PBMCs in TRIzol. American Thyroid Association guidelines defined how Graves' disease was diagnosed. The data also belong to a second study, concerning T cells in Graves' hyperthyroidism and ophthalmopathy.

V is TRBV12-3 or TRBV12-4 and J is TRBJ1-5; tentatively, D is TRBD1 (6 bases). The sequenced sample was peripheral blood mononuclear cells (PBMCs), obtained at new diagnosis, from a patient treated with antithyroid drugs. The sequence came from a woman aged 18 to 35 with Graves disease. The CDR3 sequence is CASTSGTRSTYSNQPQHF. The CDR3, as DNA: TGTGCCAGCACCTCAGGGACAAGGTCAACCTACAGCAATCAGCCCCAGCATTTT.